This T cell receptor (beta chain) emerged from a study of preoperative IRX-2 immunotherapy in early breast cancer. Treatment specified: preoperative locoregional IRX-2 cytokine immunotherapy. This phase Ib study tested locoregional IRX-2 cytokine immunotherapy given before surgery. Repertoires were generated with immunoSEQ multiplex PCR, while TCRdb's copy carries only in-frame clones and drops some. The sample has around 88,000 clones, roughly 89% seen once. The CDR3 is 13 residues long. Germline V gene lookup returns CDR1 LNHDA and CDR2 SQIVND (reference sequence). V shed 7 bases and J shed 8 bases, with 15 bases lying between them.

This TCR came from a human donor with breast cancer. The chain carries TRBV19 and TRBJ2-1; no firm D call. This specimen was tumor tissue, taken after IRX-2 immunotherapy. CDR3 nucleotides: TGTGCCAGTACTCTGGATATGGGGTATGAGCAGTTCTTC. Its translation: CASTLDMGYEQFF.